The rows below give T cell receptor beta chains drawn from one sample of a study of cytomegalovirus exposure and HLA in healthy donors. The method was immunoSEQ multiplex PCR; TCRdb's version includes in-frame clones alone and lacks a portion of them. Found here are about 97,000 clones, 75% to 90% of them singletons; the top ten hold around 3.6%. Source material: PBMCs. Receptor source: a man in his thirties or forties in good health and CMV-seronegative. Each CDR3 is given with its conserved first and last residue. D genes are given only for firm matches. Some rows have no size entry. The others give once, few or many, or a class for an expanded clone.

D gene: NA; V gene: TRBV5-1; J gene: TRBJ1-5; clone size: NA; CDR3 DNA: TGCGCCAGCAGCTGGGGAGGGGTTCGCAATCAGCCCCAGCATTTT; CDR3 protein: CASSWGGVRNQPQHF
D gene: TRBD2; V gene: TRBV4-3; J gene: TRBJ2-2; clone size: few; CDR3 DNA: TGCGCCAGCAGCCAAGCGGGACTAGCGTCGAACACCGGGGAGCTGTTTTTT; CDR3 protein: CASSQAGLASNTGELFF
D gene: NA; V gene: TRBV5-1; J gene: TRBJ2-5; clone size: once; CDR3 DNA: TGCGCCAGCAGCTTGGGCCAAGGGAGAGAGACCCAGTACTTC; CDR3 protein: CASSLGQGRETQYF
D gene: NA; V gene: TRBV28; J gene: TRBJ1-5; clone size: NA; CDR3 DNA: TGTGCCAGCAGAAGATTCAGGGGAAGTAATCAGCCCCAGCATTTT; CDR3 protein: CASRRFRGSNQPQHF
D gene: NA; V gene: TRBV5-4; J gene: TRBJ1-1; clone size: NA; CDR3 DNA: TGTGCCAGCAGCTTGCCGGACAGCGGGGGCACTGAAGCTTTCTTT; CDR3 protein: CASSLPDSGGTEAFF
D gene: NA; V gene: TRBV7-2; J gene: TRBJ2-1; clone size: NA; CDR3 DNA: TGTGCCAGCAGCTTAGGTCGAGGGAGCTCCTACAATGAGCAGTTCTTC; CDR3 protein: CASSLGRGSSYNEQFF
D gene: TRBD1; V gene: TRBV2; J gene: TRBJ1-6; clone size: NA; CDR3 DNA: TGTGCCAGCAGTGCCATGAGACAGGGAAATTCACCCCTCCACTTT; CDR3 protein: CASSAMRQGNSPLHF
D gene: NA; V gene: TRBV28; J gene: TRBJ1-4; clone size: NA; CDR3 DNA: TGTGCCAGCAGTTCCCCACCGGAACCGGGTGAAAAACTGTTTTTT; CDR3 protein: CASSSPPEPGEKLFF
D gene: TRBD2; V gene: TRBV11-3; J gene: TRBJ2-2; clone size: NA; CDR3 DNA: TGTGCCAGCAGCTTAAGCGGGGGGGGAAACACCGGGGAGCTGTTTTTT; CDR3 protein: CASSLSGGGNTGELFF
D gene: NA; V gene: TRBV28; J gene: TRBJ1-2; clone size: NA; CDR3 DNA: TGTGCCAGCAGTTCCCCCTCGGGGGGGCACTATGGCTACACCTTC; CDR3 protein: CASSSPSGGHYGYTF
D gene: NA; V gene: TRBV30; J gene: TRBJ2-7; clone size: NA; CDR3 DNA: TGTGCCTGGAGTTTAGCCAGGGGTTACGAGCAGTACTTC; CDR3 protein: CAWSLARGYEQYF
D gene: NA; V gene: TRBV5-4; J gene: TRBJ1-4; clone size: NA; CDR3 DNA: TGTGCCAGCAGCCCGGGGGGTAACTGGAATGAAAAACTGTTTTTT; CDR3 protein: CASSPGGNWNEKLFF
D gene: NA; V gene: TRBV9; J gene: TRBJ2-2; clone size: NA; CDR3 DNA: TGTGCCAGCAGCGTCGGGACAATCACCGGGGAGCTGTTTTTT; CDR3 protein: CASSVGTITGELFF
D gene: TRBD1; V gene: TRBV13; J gene: TRBJ1-2; clone size: NA; CDR3 DNA: TGTGCCAGCAGCTTTTCCGACTCATCCAGAGGGGGCTGCACCTTC; CDR3 protein: CASSFSDSSRGGCTF
D gene: NA; V gene: TRBV28; J gene: TRBJ1-2; clone size: NA; CDR3 DNA: TGTGCCAGCAGTGCAGGGTGGGTCTATGGCTACACCTTC; CDR3 protein: CASSAGWVYGYTF
D gene: NA; V gene: TRBV6-5; J gene: TRBJ2-5; clone size: NA; CDR3 DNA: TGTGCCAGCAGTTTCAGGGGGGCTTCGGTTGAGACCCAGTACTTC; CDR3 protein: CASSFRGASVETQYF
D gene: NA; V gene: TRBV28; J gene: TRBJ1-5; clone size: NA; CDR3 DNA: TGTGCCAGCAGACCTCTAACAGGCTACCAGCATTTT; CDR3 protein: CASRPLTGYQHF
D gene: TRBD1; V gene: TRBV27; J gene: TRBJ1-1; clone size: few; CDR3 DNA: TGTGCCAGCAGTTTAACTTGGCAGGGGGGAACTGAAGCTTTCTTT; CDR3 protein: CASSLTWQGGTEAFF
D gene: NA; V gene: TRBV2; J gene: TRBJ2-3; clone size: NA; CDR3 DNA: TGTGCCAGCAGGACTAGTCCAGGAGATACGCAGTATTTT; CDR3 protein: CASRTSPGDTQYF
D gene: NA; V gene: TRBV28; J gene: TRBJ2-2; clone size: NA; CDR3 DNA: TGTGCCAGCAACCCACGGTACGGGGAGCTGTTTTTT; CDR3 protein: CASNPRYGELFF
D gene: NA; V gene: TRBV29-1; J gene: TRBJ2-5; clone size: NA; CDR3 DNA: TGCAGCGTTCCACTGGGAGCTGGAGAGACCCAGTACTTC; CDR3 protein: CSVPLGAGETQYF
D gene: TRBD1; V gene: TRBV9; J gene: TRBJ1-3; clone size: NA; CDR3 DNA: TGTGCCAGCAGCGTGTCCGGGACAGGGACACTGGGAGGAAACACCATATATTTT; CDR3 protein: CASSVSGTGTLGGNTIYF